This T cell receptor (beta chain) was retrieved from a study of Graves' ophthalmopathy and Graves' hyperthyroidism. Investigators amplified TCR beta CDR3 regions from RNA transcripts. First-round RT-PCR used HTBI primers; second-round multiplex PCR followed. TCRdb recomputed calls from the multiplex PCR reads with MiXCR, one row per CDR3 protein. This table holds under 200,000 distinct CDR3 sequences, over 35% found once. Germline V gene data show CDR1 as SGHAT and CDR2 as FQNNGV. CDR3 length equals 14 residues. Trimming took 0 bases from V and 3 from J, leaving 9 bases between them. The TCR sequence derives from a woman in her 40s with Graves' ophthalmopathy. The specimen was peripheral blood. This chain links TRBV11-2 with TRBJ2-7, with a possible D match to TRBD1 (5 bases). In DNA, the CDR3 is TGTGCCAGCAGCTTAGATACGACAGACTACGAGCAGTACTTC. Translation gives CASSLDTTDYEQYF.